The rows below give T cell receptor beta chains drawn from one sample of a study of blood T cell repertoires in COVID-19. TCRdb's table, derived via immunoSEQ multiplex PCR, lists solely in-frame clones and lacks some. The data contain roughly 96,000 clones, roughly 82% of them seen just once; the ten biggest clones take up about 17%. Source material: peripheral blood. All receptors derive from a man at least 80 years old with acute or convalescent COVID-19. The CDR3 runs from the conserved cysteine through the conserved F or W. The D gene is left open where the match is weak. Where a row states a size, it is once, few, many or the class of an expanded clone; other rows omit it.

abundance	v_gene	d_gene	j_gene	CDR3aa	CDR3nt
.	TRBV7-2	TRBD1	TRBJ1-6	CASSSNRGRNSPLHF	TGTGCCAGCAGCTCAAACAGGGGGCGAAATTCACCCCTCCACTTT
once	TRBV19	TRBD1	TRBJ1-2	CASSIPNRDSSYGYTF	TGTGCCAGTAGTATTCCGAACCGGGACAGTTCCTATGGCTACACCTTC
few	TRBV5-4	TRBD1	TRBJ1-3	CASSLRQGLGGNTIYF	TGTGCCAGCAGCTTGCGACAGGGGCTTGGTGGAAACACCATATATTTT
.	TRBV28	TRBD2	TRBJ2-7	CASSRPGLALDEQYF	TGTGCCAGCAGTCGACCGGGACTAGCTCTCGACGAGCAGTACTTC
once	TRBV5-4	.	TRBJ2-5	CASSLTATRQETQYF	TGTGCCAGCAGCTTGACGGCGACTAGGCAAGAGACCCAGTACTTC
.	TRBV12-3/TRBV12-4	TRBD1	TRBJ2-3	CASSSTGGVKYF	TGTGCCAGCAGTTCCACAGGGGGTGTCAAGTATTTT
.	TRBV5-1	.	TRBJ1-4	CASSLDQNEKLFF	TGCGCCAGCAGCTTGGATCAGAATGAAAAACTGTTTTTT
.	TRBV7-2	.	TRBJ2-2	CASSFSLAGYGELFF	TGTGCCAGCAGCTTTAGTCTTGCAGGGTACGGGGAGCTGTTTTTT
.	TRBV2	.	TRBJ2-5	CASSEATGWKTQYF	TGTGCCAGCAGTGAAGCGACAGGCTGGAAGACCCAGTACTTC
.	TRBV29-1	TRBD1	TRBJ1-5	CSVLGQGPNQPQHF	TGCAGCGTCCTAGGACAGGGACCAAATCAGCCCCAGCATTTT
.	TRBV7-2	TRBD1	TRBJ2-5	CASSPGQQETQYF	TGTGCCAGCAGCCCGGGACAGCAAGAGACCCAGTACTTC
.	TRBV5-1	.	TRBJ2-1	CASSLAGMGRGGGEQFF	TGCGCCAGCAGCTTGGCAGGTATGGGGCGGGGTGGAGGTGAGCAGTTCTTC
once	TRBV29-1	.	TRBJ2-3	CSVGGGSRQDTQYF	TGCAGCGTTGGGGGCGGATCTCGACAAGATACGCAGTATTTT
.	TRBV7-8	TRBD1	TRBJ1-2	CASSWDRGNYGYTF	TGTGCCAGCAGCTGGGACAGGGGGAACTATGGCTACACCTTC
once	TRBV28	.	TRBJ2-7	CASSLEQGRGEQYF	TGTGCCAGCAGTTTAGAGCAGGGGAGGGGGGAGCAGTACTTC
few	TRBV4-3	TRBD2	TRBJ2-7	CASSQDRLSSGLYEQYF	TGCGCCAGCAGCCAAGATCGGTTGTCTAGCGGGTTATACGAGCAGTACTTC
.	TRBV6-2/TRBV6-3	.	TRBJ1-6	CASSEGQKSSYNSPLHF	TGTGCCAGCAGCGAAGGACAGAAGAGCTCCTATAATTCACCCCTCCACTTT
few	TRBV7-2	.	TRBJ2-1	CASSLDRGFYNEQFF	TGTGCCAGCAGCTTAGATCGCGGATTCTACAATGAGCAGTTCTTC
.	TRBV7-2	.	TRBJ2-2	CASSFKNTGELFF	TGTGCCAGCAGCTTTAAAAACACCGGGGAGCTGTTTTTT
.	TRBV19	.	TRBJ1-5	CASSKGGEYQPQHF	TGTGCCAGTAGCAAAGGAGGAGAGTATCAGCCCCAGCATTTT
.	TRBV11-2	TRBD1	TRBJ2-7	CASSPHWDSHEQYF	TGTGCCAGCAGCCCCCACTGGGACAGCCACGAGCAGTACTTC
.	TRBV10-2	.	TRBJ1-4	CASSTDSATNEKLFF	TGCGCCAGCAGTACCGACAGTGCAACTAATGAAAAACTGTTTTTT
few	TRBV4-1	.	TRBJ1-5	CASSQDRRGSYQPQHF	TGCGCCAGCAGCCAAGATCGGAGGGGTAGTTATCAGCCCCAGCATTTT
.	TRBV5-1	.	TRBJ1-1	CASSLARNTEAFF	TGCGCCAGCAGCTTGGCCCGGAACACTGAAGCTTTCTTT
few	TRBV5-4	.	TRBJ2-7	CASSLAGINEQYF	TGTGCCAGCAGCTTGGCAGGGATCAACGAGCAGTACTTC
.	TRBV12-3/TRBV12-4	.	TRBJ1-3	CASSFYGNTIYF	TGTGCCAGCAGTTTTTATGGAAACACCATATATTTT
.	TRBV20-1	.	TRBJ1-5	CSASGPREGNQPQHF	TGCAGTGCTAGTGGTCCCAGGGAGGGCAATCAGCCCCAGCATTTT
.	TRBV6-1	TRBD2	TRBJ2-1	CASSERGTSGRLGNEQFF	TGTGCCAGCAGTGAAAGGGGGACTAGCGGGCGGCTTGGGAATGAGCAGTTCTTC
.	TRBV9	TRBD2	TRBJ2-2	CASSPHGTSGLNTGELFF	TGTGCCAGCAGCCCCCATGGCACTAGCGGACTCAACACCGGGGAGCTGTTTTTT
.	TRBV9	TRBD2	TRBJ2-3	CASSVRTSGSQDTQYF	TGTGCCAGCAGCGTGAGGACTAGCGGGAGTCAAGATACGCAGTATTTT
.	TRBV7-2	TRBD1	TRBJ2-1	CASSLTGDLYNEQFF	TGTGCCAGCAGCCTAACAGGGGATCTCTACAATGAGCAGTTCTTC
.	TRBV18	TRBD1	TRBJ1-1	CASSFDRANTEAFF	TGTGCCAGCTCATTCGACAGGGCGAACACTGAAGCTTTCTTT
.	TRBV20-1	.	TRBJ1-1	CSASRENMNTEAFF	TGCAGTGCTAGTCGGGAAAACATGAACACTGAAGCTTTCTTT
.	TRBV5-5	TRBD2	TRBJ2-3	CASGYLSGGTDTQYF	TGTGCCAGCGGGTACTTAAGCGGGGGCACAGATACGCAGTATTTT
.	TRBV5-4	TRBD1	TRBJ2-5	CASSDGGQGGETQYF	TGTGCCAGCAGCGATGGAGGACAGGGTGGGGAGACCCAGTACTTC
many	TRBV21-1	.	TRBJ2-6	CASSIQGQGASSGANVLTF	TGTGCCAGCAGCATTCAAGGGCAGGGGGCGTCGTCTGGGGCCAACGTCCTGACTTTC
.	TRBV4-3	.	TRBJ1-3	CASSQDPQGFSGNTIYF	TGCGCCAGCAGCCAAGATCCGCAGGGCTTCTCTGGAAACACCATATATTTT
.	TRBV7-9	TRBD2	TRBJ2-1	CASSNVPLAGGRNEQFF	TGTGCCAGCAGCAACGTCCCGCTAGCGGGAGGACGCAATGAGCAGTTCTTC
.	TRBV30	.	TRBJ1-6	CAWGESRGNSPLHF	TGTGCCTGGGGGGAGTCGAGAGGAAATTCACCCCTCCACTTT
.	TRBV19	TRBD1	TRBJ1-5	CASSGTDRGSRQPQHF	TGTGCCAGTAGTGGAACGGACAGGGGCTCCCGGCAGCCCCAGCATTTT
.	TRBV7-6	.	TRBJ2-7	CASSLNVDYEQYF	TGTGCCAGCAGCCTCAACGTAGACTACGAGCAGTACTTC
.	TRBV5-1	TRBD2	TRBJ2-7	CASSGTGTRSSYEQYF	TGCGCCAGCAGCGGAACCGGGACTAGGAGCTCCTACGAGCAGTACTTC
.	TRBV6-2/TRBV6-3	.	TRBJ2-2	CASSPEGGLNTGELFF	TGTGCCAGCAGCCCTGAGGGGGGGCTGAACACCGGGGAGCTGTTTTTT
.	TRBV20-1	.	TRBJ2-3	CSDTVGDTQYF	TGCAGTGACACAGTCGGAGATACGCAGTATTTT
few	TRBV27	TRBD2	TRBJ2-1	CASREKGLAGGLRRIEQFF	TGTGCCAGCAGAGAAAAGGGACTAGCGGGGGGGCTCAGGAGGATCGAGCAGTTCTTC
few	TRBV2	.	TRBJ2-7	CASQGTDYYEQYF	TGTGCCAGCCAGGGAACCGATTACTACGAGCAGTACTTC
.	TRBV11-2	TRBD1	TRBJ2-5	CASGSGTGETQYF	TGTGCCAGCGGGAGTGGGACAGGGGAGACCCAGTACTTC
.	TRBV7-2	.	TRBJ2-5	CASSVNGGGLRETQYF	TGTGCCAGCAGCGTTAATGGAGGGGGCTTACGGGAGACCCAGTACTTC
.	TRBV18	.	TRBJ1-2	CASSPPLDSYGYTF	TGTGCCAGCTCACCCCCACTCGACAGCTATGGCTACACCTTC
.	TRBV5-1	TRBD1	TRBJ1-2	CASRTTGTGYGYTF	TGCGCCAGCAGGACAACCGGGACAGGGTATGGCTACACCTTC
.	TRBV19	TRBD1	TRBJ1-2	CASSIDRSPGGQANYGYTF	TGTGCCAGTAGTATAGACCGCAGTCCAGGGGGTCAAGCTAACTATGGCTACACCTTC
.	TRBV25-1	TRBD1	TRBJ2-1	CASSEWGQGIDEQFF	TGTGCCAGCAGTGAATGGGGACAGGGTATAGATGAGCAGTTCTTC
.	TRBV28	.	TRBJ1-2	CASSLRQDYGYTF	TGTGCCAGCAGTTTGAGACAAGACTATGGCTACACCTTC
.	TRBV5-1	.	TRBJ2-3	CASSLSTDTQYF	TGCGCCAGCAGTTTAAGCACAGATACGCAGTATTTT
.	TRBV24-1	TRBD1	TRBJ2-4	CATSATGGPQYF	TGTGCCACCAGTGCAACAGGGGGACCCCAGTACTTC
.	TRBV5-5	.	TRBJ1-1	CASSLVPPGNTEAFF	TGTGCCAGCAGCTTGGTCCCCCCGGGGAACACTGAAGCTTTCTTT